This T cell receptor (beta chain) was sequenced in a study of T cells in Graves' hyperthyroidism and ophthalmopathy. This clonotype occurred many times. The CDR3 regions of TCR beta were amplified from RNA transcripts. Primed by the HTBI set, a first-round RT-PCR was run on the TCR CDR3. In TCRdb, the multiplex PCR reads were re-called with MiXCR into one record per CDR3 protein. The table lists about 520,000 distinct CDR3 sequences, about 24% of them singletons. The CDR3 has 15 amino acids. Between the trimmed V and J ends, which lost 4 bases and 1 base, there was a span of 13 bases. The V call is TRBV12-3 or TRBV12-4, the J call TRBJ1-1; tentative D call: TRBD1 (5 bases). Sequencing was done on a sample of blood. This receptor was identified in a woman between 25 and 40 years old with Graves' ophthalmopathy. The CDR3 DNA reads as TGTGCCAGCAGTTCCCAGGACGGGGGGAACACTGAAGCTTTCTTT. Translating it yields CASSSQDGGNTEAFF.